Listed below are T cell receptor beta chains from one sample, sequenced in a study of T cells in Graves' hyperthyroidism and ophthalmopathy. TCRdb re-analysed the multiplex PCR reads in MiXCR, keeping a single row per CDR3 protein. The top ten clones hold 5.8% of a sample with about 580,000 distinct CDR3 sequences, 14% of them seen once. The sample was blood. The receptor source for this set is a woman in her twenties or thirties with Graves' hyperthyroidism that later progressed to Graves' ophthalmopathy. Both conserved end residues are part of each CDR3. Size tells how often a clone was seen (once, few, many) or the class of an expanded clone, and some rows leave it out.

CDR3 protein: CAISDSQGGNSPLHF; clone size: NA; V gene: TRBV10-3; J gene: TRBJ1-6
CDR3 protein: CATSRGQGGNQPQHF; clone size: few; V gene: TRBV15; J gene: TRBJ1-5
CDR3 protein: CASSLDSGRAHEQFF; clone size: once; V gene: TRBV5-1; J gene: TRBJ2-1
CDR3 protein: CSAEDRNQPQHF; clone size: many; V gene: TRBV20-1; J gene: TRBJ1-5
CDR3 protein: CAWSRLGQGGSTEAFF; clone size: NA; V gene: TRBV30; J gene: TRBJ1-1
CDR3 protein: CASSIDRDRDEQYF; clone size: NA; V gene: TRBV19; J gene: TRBJ2-7
CDR3 protein: CSARDMYGLADSSYNEQFF; clone size: many; V gene: TRBV20-1; J gene: TRBJ2-1
CDR3 protein: CASQTTGQPQHF; clone size: many; V gene: TRBV2; J gene: TRBJ1-5
CDR3 protein: CASSLLGSADTQYF; clone size: many; V gene: TRBV28; J gene: TRBJ2-3
CDR3 protein: CASSLYDVGVNTGELFF; clone size: few; V gene: TRBV7-3; J gene: TRBJ2-2
CDR3 protein: CASSTVGTSGSSHNEQFF; clone size: many; V gene: TRBV9; J gene: TRBJ2-1
CDR3 protein: CASSVAPGLAGGNRYNEQFF; clone size: NA; V gene: TRBV9; J gene: TRBJ2-1
CDR3 protein: CASLKYNEQFF; clone size: many; V gene: TRBV28; J gene: TRBJ2-1
CDR3 protein: CSAVGVSAGNTIYF; clone size: few; V gene: TRBV29-1; J gene: TRBJ1-3
CDR3 protein: CASSPDRGGNEKLFF; clone size: many; V gene: TRBV3-1; J gene: TRBJ1-4
CDR3 protein: CSKDPDTQYF; clone size: many; V gene: TRBV29-1; J gene: TRBJ2-3
CDR3 protein: CATRTAGSVNEQFF; clone size: many; V gene: TRBV4-1; J gene: TRBJ2-1